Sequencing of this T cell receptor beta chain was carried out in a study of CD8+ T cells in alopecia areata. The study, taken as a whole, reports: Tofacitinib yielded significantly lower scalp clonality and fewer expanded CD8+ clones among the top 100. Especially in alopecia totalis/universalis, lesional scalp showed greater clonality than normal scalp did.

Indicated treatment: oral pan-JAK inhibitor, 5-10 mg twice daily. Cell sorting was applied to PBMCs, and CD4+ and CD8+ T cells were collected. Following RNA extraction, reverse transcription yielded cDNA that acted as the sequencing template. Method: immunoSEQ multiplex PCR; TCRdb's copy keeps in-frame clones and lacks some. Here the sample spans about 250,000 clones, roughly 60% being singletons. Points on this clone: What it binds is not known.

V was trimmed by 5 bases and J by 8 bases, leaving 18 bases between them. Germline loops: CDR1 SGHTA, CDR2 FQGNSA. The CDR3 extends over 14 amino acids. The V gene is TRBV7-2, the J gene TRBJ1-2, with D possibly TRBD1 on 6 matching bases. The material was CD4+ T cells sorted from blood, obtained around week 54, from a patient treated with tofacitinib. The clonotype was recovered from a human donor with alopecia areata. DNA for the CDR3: TGTGCCAGCAGCGCCGGGACAACTGCTGGGGGCTACACCTTC. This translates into CASSAGTTAGGYTF. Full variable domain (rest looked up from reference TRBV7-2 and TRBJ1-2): GAGVSQSPSNKVTEKGKDVELRCDPISGHTALYWYRQSLGQGLEFLIYFQGNSAPDKSGLPSDRFSAERTGGSVSTLTIQRTQQEDSAVYLCASSAGTTAGGYTFGSGTRLTVV.